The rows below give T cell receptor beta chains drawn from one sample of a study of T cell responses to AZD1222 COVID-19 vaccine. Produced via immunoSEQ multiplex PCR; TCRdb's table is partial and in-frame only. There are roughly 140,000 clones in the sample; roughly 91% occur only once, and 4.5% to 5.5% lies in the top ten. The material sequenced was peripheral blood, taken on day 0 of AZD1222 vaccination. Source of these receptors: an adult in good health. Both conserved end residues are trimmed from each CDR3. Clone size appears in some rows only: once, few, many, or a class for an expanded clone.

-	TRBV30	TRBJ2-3	AWSLGGADTQY
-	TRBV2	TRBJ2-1	ASSPDRANEQF
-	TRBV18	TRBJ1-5	ASSPAGLNQPQH
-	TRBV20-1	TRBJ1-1	SASPGHMNTEAF
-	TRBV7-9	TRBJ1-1	ASSLSRTVNTEAF
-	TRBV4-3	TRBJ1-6	ASSQGRGNSYNSPLH
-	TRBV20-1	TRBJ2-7	SASGLQRVRYEQY
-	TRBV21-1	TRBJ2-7	ASSLGQQY
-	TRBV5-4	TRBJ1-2	ASSLGARRYGYT
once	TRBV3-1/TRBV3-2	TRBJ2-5	ASSQGGETQY
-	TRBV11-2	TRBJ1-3	ASSPDLSGNTIY
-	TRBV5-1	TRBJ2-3	ASSLLSETDTQY
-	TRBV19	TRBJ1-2	ASKVQVTNYGYT
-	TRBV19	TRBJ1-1	ASSIGGNTEAF
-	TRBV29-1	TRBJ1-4	SVAKGEGEKLF
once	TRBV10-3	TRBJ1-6	AISESGENSPLH
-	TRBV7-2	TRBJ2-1	ASSLERGTSYNEQF
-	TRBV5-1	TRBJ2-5	ASSPYLTSGQETQY
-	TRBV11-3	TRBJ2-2	ASSSETGELF
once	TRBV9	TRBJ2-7	ASSVDGLYEQY
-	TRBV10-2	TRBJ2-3	ASSELEGTGDTQY
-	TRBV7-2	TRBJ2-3	ASSSRRSGGDTQY